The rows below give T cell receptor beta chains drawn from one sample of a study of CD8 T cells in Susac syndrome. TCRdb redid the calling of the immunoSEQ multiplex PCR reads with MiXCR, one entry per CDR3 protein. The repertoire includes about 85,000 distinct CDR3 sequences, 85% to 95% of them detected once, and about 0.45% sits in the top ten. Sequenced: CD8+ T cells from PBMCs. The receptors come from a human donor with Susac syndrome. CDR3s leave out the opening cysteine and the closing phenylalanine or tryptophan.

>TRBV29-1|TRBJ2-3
SYLVGPTTDTQY
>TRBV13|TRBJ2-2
ASSLLGVGTGELF
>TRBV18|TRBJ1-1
ASSPSGTGAEAF
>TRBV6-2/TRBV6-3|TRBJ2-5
ASSSWGNQETQY
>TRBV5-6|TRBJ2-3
ASSSPLAGTRTDTQY
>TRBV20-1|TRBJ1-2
SAFDGKRAYGYT
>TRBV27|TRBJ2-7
ASSYQGPYEQY
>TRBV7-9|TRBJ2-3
ASSLREPYTDTQY
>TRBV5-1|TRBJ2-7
ASSLDSSNEQY
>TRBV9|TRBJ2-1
ASTPRVSSYNEQF
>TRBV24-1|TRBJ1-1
ATRSSQEVTEAF
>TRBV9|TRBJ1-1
ASSVSPGRGMNTEAF
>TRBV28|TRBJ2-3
ASASGTGGFTDTQY
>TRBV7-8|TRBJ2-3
ASSLAGETSTDTQY
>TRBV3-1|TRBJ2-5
ASSLLAGYQETQY
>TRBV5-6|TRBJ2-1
ASSLASGRNNEQF
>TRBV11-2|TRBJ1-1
ASSFPGVEAF
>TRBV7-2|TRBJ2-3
ASSSTSGPTDTQY
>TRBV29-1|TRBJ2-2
SASIGTGELF
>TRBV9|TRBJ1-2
ASSVEGGLSYGYT
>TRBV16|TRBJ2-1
ASSQWGNNEQF
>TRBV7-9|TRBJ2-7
ASSFHRDRDTYEQY
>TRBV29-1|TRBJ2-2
SGASQTGELF
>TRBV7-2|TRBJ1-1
ASSSTGNTEAF
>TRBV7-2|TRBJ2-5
ASSEGGGSQETQY
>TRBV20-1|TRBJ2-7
SAREVAGSSYEQY
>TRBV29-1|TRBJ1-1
SVDIGSTEAF
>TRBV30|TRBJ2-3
AWSVASGIDTQY
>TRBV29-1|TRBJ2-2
SVEKGTGELF
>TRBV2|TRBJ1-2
ASSGGNGDDGYT
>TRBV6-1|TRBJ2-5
ASSPTLAAPGETQY
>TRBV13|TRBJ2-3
ASSLRGLTDTQY